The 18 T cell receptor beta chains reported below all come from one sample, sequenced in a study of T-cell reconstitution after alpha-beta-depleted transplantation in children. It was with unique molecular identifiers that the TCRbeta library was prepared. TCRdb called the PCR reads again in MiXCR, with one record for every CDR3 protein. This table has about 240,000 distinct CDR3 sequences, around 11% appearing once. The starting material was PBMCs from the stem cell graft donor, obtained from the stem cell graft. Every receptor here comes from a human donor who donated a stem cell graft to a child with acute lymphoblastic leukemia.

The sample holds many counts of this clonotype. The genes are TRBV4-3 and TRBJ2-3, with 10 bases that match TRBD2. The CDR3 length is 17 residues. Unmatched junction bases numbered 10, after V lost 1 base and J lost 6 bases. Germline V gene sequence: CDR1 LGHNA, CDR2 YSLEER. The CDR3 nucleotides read TGCGCCAGCAGCCAAGCGAGCGGGAGGGCCCTTTCGGATACGCAGTATTTT. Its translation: CASSQASGRALSDTQYF.

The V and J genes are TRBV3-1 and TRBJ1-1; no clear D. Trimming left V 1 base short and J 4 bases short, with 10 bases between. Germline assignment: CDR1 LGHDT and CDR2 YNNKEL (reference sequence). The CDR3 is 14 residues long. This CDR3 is CASSQGGWGTEAFF. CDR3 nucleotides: TGTGCCAGCAGCCAAGGTGGGTGGGGCACTGAAGCTTTCTTT. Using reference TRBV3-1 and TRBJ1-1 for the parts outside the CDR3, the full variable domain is DTAVSQTPKYLVTQMGNDKSIKCEQNLGHDTMYWYKQDSKKFLKIMFSYNNKELIINETVPNRFSPKSPDKAHLNLHINSLELGDSAVYFCASSQGGWGTEAFFGQGTRLTVV.

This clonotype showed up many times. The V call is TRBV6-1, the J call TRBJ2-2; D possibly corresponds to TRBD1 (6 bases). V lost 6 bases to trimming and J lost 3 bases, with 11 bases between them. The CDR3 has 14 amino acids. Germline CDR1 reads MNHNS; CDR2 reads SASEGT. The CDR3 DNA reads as TGTGCCAGCAGACGCAACAGGGACACCGGGGAGCTGTTTTTT. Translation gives CASRRNRDTGELFF.

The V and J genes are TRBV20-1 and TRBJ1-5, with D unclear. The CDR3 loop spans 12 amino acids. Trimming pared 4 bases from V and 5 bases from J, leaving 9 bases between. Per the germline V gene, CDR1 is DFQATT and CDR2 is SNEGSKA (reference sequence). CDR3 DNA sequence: TGCAGTGCTATACACAGAGATCAGCCCCAGCATTTT. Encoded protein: CSAIHRDQPQHF.

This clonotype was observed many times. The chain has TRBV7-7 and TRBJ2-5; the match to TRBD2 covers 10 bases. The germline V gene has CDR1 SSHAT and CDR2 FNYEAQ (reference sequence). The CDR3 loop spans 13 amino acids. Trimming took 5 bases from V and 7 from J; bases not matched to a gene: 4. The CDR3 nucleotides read TGTGCCAGCAGCCCTAGCGGGGGTGTGACCCAGTACTTC. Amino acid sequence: CASSPSGGVTQYF. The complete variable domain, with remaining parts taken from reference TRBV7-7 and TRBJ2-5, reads GAGVSQSPRYKVTKRGQDVTLRCDPISSHATLYWYQQALGQGPEFLTYFNYEAQPDKSGLPSDRFSAERPEGSISTLTIQRTEQRDSAMYRCASSPSGGVTQYFGPGTRLLVL.

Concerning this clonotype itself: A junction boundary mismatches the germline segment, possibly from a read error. CDR3 nucleotides: TGTGCCAGTAGCATAGAGCCTTGGACAGCCTCAGTGAACACCGGGGAGCTGTTTTTT. Translating it yields CASSIEPWTASVNTGELFF. The V and J genes are TRBV19 and TRBJ2-2; D is possibly TRBD1 (6 bases). Germline V gene lookup returns CDR1 LNHDA and CDR2 SQIVND (reference sequence). The CDR3 is 19 amino acids. Together with reference TRBV19 and TRBJ2-2, the CDR3 gives the full variable domain: DGGITQSPKYLFRKEGQNVTLSCEQNLNHDAMYWYRQDPGQGLRLIYYSQIVNDFQKGDIAEGYSVSREKKESFPLTVTSAQKNPTAFYLCASSIEPWTASVNTGELFFGEGSRLTVL.

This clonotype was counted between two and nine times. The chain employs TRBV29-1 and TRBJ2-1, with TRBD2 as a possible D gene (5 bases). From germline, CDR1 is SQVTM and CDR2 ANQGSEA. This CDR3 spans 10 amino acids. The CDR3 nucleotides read TGCAGTTCCGGTCAAGAGGGGCAGTTCTTC. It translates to CSSGQEGQFF.

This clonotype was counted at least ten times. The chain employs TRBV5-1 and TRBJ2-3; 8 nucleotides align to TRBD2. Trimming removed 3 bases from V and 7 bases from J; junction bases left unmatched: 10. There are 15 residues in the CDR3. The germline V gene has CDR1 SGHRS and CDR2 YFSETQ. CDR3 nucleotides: TGCGCCAGCAGCTCGGGAGGGGGGGAGAAAAATACGCAGTATTTT. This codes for CASSSGGGEKNTQYF.

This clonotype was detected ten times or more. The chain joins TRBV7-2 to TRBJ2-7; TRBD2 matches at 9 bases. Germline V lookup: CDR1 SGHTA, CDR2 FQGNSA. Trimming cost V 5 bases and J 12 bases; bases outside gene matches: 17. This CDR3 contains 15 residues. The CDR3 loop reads CASSPRASGTISLYF. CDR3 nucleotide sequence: TGTGCCAGCAGCCCCCGAGCTAGCGGGACCATTTCGCTGTACTTC.

DNA for the CDR3: TGTGCCTGGAGTGTACTAGCGGGACTTTCGACCCAGTACTTC. Translation gives CAWSVLAGLSTQYF. The genes are TRBV30 and TRBJ2-5; TRBD2 matches at 10 bases. In germline, CDR1 is GTSNPN, CDR2 SVGIG (reference sequence). Trimming removed 0 bases from V and 7 bases from J; junction bases left unmatched: 5. This CDR3 contains 14 residues.

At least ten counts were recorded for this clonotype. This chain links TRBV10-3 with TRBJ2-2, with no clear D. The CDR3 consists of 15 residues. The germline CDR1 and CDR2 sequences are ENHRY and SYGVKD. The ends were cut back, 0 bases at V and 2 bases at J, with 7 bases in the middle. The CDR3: CAISESKGNTGELFF. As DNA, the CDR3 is TGTGCCATCAGTGAGTCGAAGGGAAACACCGGGGAGCTGTTTTTT.

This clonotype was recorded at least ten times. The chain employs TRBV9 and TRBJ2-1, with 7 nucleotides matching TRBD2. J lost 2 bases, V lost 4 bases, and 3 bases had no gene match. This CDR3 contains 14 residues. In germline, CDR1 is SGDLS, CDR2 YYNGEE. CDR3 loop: CASSLGLTYNEQFF. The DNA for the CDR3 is TGTGCCAGCAGCCTGGGACTAACCTACAATGAGCAGTTCTTC.

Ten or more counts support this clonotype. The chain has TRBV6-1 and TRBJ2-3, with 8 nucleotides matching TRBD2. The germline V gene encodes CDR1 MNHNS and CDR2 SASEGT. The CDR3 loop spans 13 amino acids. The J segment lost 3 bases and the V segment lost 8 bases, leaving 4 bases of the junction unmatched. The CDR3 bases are TGTGCCAGCCACTTAGCGGGGACAGATACGCAGTATTTT. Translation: CASHLAGTDTQYF.

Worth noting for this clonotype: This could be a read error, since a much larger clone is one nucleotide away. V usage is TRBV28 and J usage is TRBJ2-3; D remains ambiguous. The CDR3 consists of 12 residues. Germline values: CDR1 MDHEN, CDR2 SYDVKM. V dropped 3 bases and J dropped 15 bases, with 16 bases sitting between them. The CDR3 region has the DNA TGTGCCAGCAGTTTCCCCGTCGCCAGGCACTATTTT. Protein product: CASSFPVARHYF.

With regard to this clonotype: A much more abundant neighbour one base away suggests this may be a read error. CDR3 in DNA: TGTGCCAGCAGCCTGCCGACAGCAACCTACGAGCAGTACTTC. It codes for CASSLPTATYEQYF. This chain uses TRBV5-6 with TRBJ2-7, with a possible D match to TRBD1 (5 bases). The V end was cut by 4 bases, the J end by 2 bases, with 13 bases between. CDR1 is SGHDT, CDR2 YYEEEE, per germline. This CDR3 has 14 amino acids.

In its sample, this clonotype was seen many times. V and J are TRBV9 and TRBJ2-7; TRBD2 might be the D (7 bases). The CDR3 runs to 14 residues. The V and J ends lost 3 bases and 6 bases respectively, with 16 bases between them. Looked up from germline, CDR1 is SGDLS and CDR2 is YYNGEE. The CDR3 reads CASSEGGRGVEQYF. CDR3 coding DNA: TGTGCCAGCAGCGAGGGGGGGAGGGGCGTCGAGCAGTACTTC.

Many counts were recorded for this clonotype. The CDR3 is CASSLEWGSGGTNNEQFF. The CDR3 DNA reads TGTGCCAGCAGCTTAGAATGGGGTAGCGGGGGGACAAACAATGAGCAGTTCTTC. This rearrangement joins TRBV7-9 to TRBJ2-1; 10 bases match TRBD2. This CDR3 is 18 amino acids long. Germline loops: CDR1 SEHNR, CDR2 FQNEAQ (reference sequence). V trimming: 1 base; J trimming: 5 bases; junction bases outside the gene matches: 11.

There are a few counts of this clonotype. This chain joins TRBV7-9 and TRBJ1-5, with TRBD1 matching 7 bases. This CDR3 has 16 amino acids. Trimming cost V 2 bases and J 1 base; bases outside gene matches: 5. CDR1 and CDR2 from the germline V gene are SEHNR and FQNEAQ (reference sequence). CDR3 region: CASSLSSGGSNQPQHF. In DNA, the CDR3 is TGTGCCAGCAGCTTATCGTCAGGGGGGAGCAATCAGCCCCAGCATTTT.